These 8 T cell receptor beta chains were all obtained from the same sample, sequenced in a study of CXCR3-negative and CXCR3-positive naive CD8 T cells. It was by 5' RACE with UMI labels that the TRB cDNA libraries were prepared. One entry per CDR3 protein, without DNA, is what TCRdb gives after re-calling the 5' RACE reads. The table counts fewer than 80,000 distinct CDR3 sequences; approximately 4.5% lies in the top ten. Specimen: naive CXCR3- CD8+ T cells from blood. Subset noted: CD45RO-CCR7+CD27+CD95- naive CD8+ T cells lacking CXCR3 (TNR3-). The receptors stem from a human donor in good health. Some clones in this sample may be carry-over from other donors' samples.

V gene TRBV6-4 combines with J gene TRBJ2-2. This CDR3 spans 14 amino acids. CDR1 and CDR2 (germline): MRHNA, SNTAGT. The CDR3 loop reads CASSPGSNTGELFF.

This chain uses TRBV20-1 with TRBJ2-5; TCRdb selects TRBD2, and the lack of DNA leaves this call unchecked. The length of the CDR3 is 14 residues. From germline, CDR1 is DFQATT and CDR2 SNEGSKA (reference sequence). The CDR3 sequence: CSARRDWREQTQYF.

The genes are TRBV20-1 and TRBJ1-2; TCRdb's D call of TRBD1 is untestable without DNA. Germline V gene sequence: CDR1 DFQATT, CDR2 SNEGSKA (reference sequence). This CDR3 is built from 12 residues. This CDR3 reads CSAVDGADGYTF.

J is TRBJ2-1 and V is TRBV25-1; TCRdb calls TRBD2, which cannot be checked without DNA. CDR1 and CDR2 from the germline V gene are MGHDK and SYGVNS. There are 15 residues in the CDR3. The CDR3 loop is CASSRAGGETNEQFF.

The chain uses TRBV10-3 and TRBJ2-6. Germline V lookup: CDR1 ENHRY, CDR2 SYGVKD. The CDR3 spans 15 residues. Here the CDR3 reads CAIRSGSSGANVLTF.

V and J are TRBV21-1 and TRBJ1-2; TCRdb returns TRBD1, unconfirmable since there is no DNA. TRBV21-1 is marked as a pseudogene. This CDR3 has 13 amino acids. This chain's CDR3 is CAGPQGLDYGYTF.

The rearrangement links TRBV3-1 to TRBJ2-1; TCRdb names TRBD2, which stays unverified in the absence of DNA. CDR1 is LGHDT and CDR2 is YNNKEL in the germline V gene (reference sequence). This CDR3 has 14 amino acids. The CDR3 loop is CASSQGSGYNEQFF.

The rearrangement links TRBV10-3 to TRBJ1-2; TCRdb names TRBD1, which stays unverified in the absence of DNA. The CDR3 runs 17 residues. The germline gives CDR1 ENHRY, CDR2 SYGVKD. The CDR3 loop is CAIRGRDEPRDLYGYTF.